The entry that follows covers one T cell receptor (beta chain) sequence. Its antigen is currently unknown. These data come from a study of PD-1 blockade in classical Hodgkin lymphoma. Study observations and caveats: With respect to the repertoire differences, their causes, possibly disease activity or prior therapy, remain undefined.

All trial patients relapsed after autologous stem cell transplantation. The data were produced by immunoSEQ multiplex PCR, yet TCRdb's version contains in-frame clones alone and is incomplete. The sample holds almost 100,000 clones; roughly 92% are singletons and the top ten take roughly 2.8%. Per the germline V gene, CDR1 is SNHLY and CDR2 is FYNNEI. Losses at the gene ends were 4 bases for V and 6 bases for J; bases not matched to a gene: 7. The CDR3 runs to 14 residues. The source of this sequence is a human donor with classical Hodgkin lymphoma. Sequenced here: peripheral blood mononuclear cells (PBMCs), sampled at baseline. This chain uses TRBV2 with TRBJ1-2, with 8 bases fitting TRBD1. CDR3 bases: TGTGCCAGCAGTGTCGACAGGGGTGTCGATGGCTACACCTTC. Its translation is CASSVDRGVDGYTF. Together with reference TRBV2 and TRBJ1-2, the CDR3 gives the full variable domain: EPEVTQTPSHQVTQMGQEVILRCVPISNHLYFYWYRQILGQKVEFLVSFYNNEISEKSEIFDDQFSVERPDGSNFTLKIRSTKLEDSAMYFCASSVDRGVDGYTFGSGTRLTVV.